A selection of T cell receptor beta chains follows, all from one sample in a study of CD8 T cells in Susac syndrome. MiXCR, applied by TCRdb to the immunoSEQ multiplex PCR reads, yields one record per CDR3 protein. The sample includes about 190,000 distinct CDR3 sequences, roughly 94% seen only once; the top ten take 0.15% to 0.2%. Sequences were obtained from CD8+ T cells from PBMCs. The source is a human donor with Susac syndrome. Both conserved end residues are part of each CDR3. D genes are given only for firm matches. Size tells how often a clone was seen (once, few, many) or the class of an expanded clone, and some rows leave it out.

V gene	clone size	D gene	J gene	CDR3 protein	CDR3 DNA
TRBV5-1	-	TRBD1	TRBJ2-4	CASSITGGLAKNIQYF	TGCGCCAGCAGCATTACAGGGGGACTAGCCAAAAACATTCAGTACTTC
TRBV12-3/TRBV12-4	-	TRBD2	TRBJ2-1	CASSLLAGVGYEQFF	TGTGCCAGCAGTCTACTAGCGGGAGTGGGCTATGAGCAGTTCTTC
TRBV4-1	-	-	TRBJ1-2	CASSHRDEYGYTF	TGCGCCAGCAGCCACCGAGACGAATATGGCTACACCTTC
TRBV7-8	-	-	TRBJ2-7	CASSLVESRYEQYF	TGTGCCAGCAGCTTGGTAGAAAGCCGCTACGAGCAGTACTTC
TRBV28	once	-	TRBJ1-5	CASSLSAGVPNQPQHF	TGTGCCAGCAGTTTATCGGCAGGGGTTCCAAATCAGCCCCAGCATTTT
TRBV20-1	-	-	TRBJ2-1	CSLGRAGGLNNEQFF	TGCAGCCTGGGCAGAGCAGGGGGACTCAACAATGAGCAGTTCTTC
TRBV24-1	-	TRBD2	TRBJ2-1	CATSDLAGGHYNEQFF	TGTGCCACCAGTGATTTGGCGGGAGGGCACTACAATGAGCAGTTCTTC
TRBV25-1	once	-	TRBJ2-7	CASGTGWHEQYF	TGTGCCAGCGGCACAGGGTGGCACGAGCAGTACTTC
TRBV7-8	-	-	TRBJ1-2	CASSLVWDHYGYTF	TGTGCCAGCAGCTTAGTATGGGACCACTATGGCTACACCTTC
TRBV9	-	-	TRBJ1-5	CASSVSGSNQPQHF	TGTGCCAGCAGCGTATCAGGGAGCAATCAGCCCCAGCATTTT
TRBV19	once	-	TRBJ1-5	CASVDGSYSNQPQHF	TGTGCCAGTGTTGACGGGAGCTATAGCAATCAACCCCAGCATTTT
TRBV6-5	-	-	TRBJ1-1	CASSYSPANTEAFF	TGTGCCAGCAGTTACTCTCCAGCGAACACTGAAGCTTTCTTT
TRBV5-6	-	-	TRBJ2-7	CASSPGGFPTYEQYF	TGTGCCAGCAGCCCCGGGGGATTCCCTACCTACGAGCAGTACTTC
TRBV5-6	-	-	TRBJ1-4	CASSLWGVGEKLFF	TGTGCCAGCAGCTTGTGGGGAGTGGGGGAAAAACTGTTTTTT
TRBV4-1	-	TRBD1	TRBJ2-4	CASSQGWTGVAKNIQYF	TGCGCCAGCAGCCAAGGGTGGACAGGGGTAGCCAAAAACATTCAGTACTTC
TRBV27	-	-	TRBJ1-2	CASSRGKTGQYGYTF	TGTGCCAGCAGTCGGGGAAAAACCGGGCAGTATGGCTACACCTTC
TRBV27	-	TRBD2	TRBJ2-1	CASSQPGLANEQFF	TGTGCCAGCAGTCAACCGGGACTAGCGAATGAGCAGTTCTTC
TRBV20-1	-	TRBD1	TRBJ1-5	CSAAGTVNQPQHF	TGCAGTGCCGCCGGGACAGTCAATCAGCCCCAGCATTTT
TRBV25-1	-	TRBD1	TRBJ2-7	CASSWGTGVSNEQYF	TGTGCCAGTTCTTGGGGGACAGGGGTGTCCAACGAGCAGTACTTC
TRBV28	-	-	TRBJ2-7	CASSLGWSEQYF	TGTGCCAGCAGTTTAGGGTGGTCGGAGCAGTACTTC
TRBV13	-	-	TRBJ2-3	CASSARDHPGDTQYF	TGTGCCAGCAGCGCCCGGGACCACCCGGGGGATACGCAGTATTTT
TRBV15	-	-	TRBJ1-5	CAKLVGVYNQPQHF	TGTGCCAAGCTCGTGGGGGTTTACAATCAGCCCCAGCATTTT
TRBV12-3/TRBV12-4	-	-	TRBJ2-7	CASRSGTNEQYF	TGTGCCAGCAGATCGGGGACCAACGAGCAGTACTTC
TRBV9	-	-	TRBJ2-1	CASSVATLQNEQFF	TGTGCCAGCAGCGTAGCGACACTTCAGAATGAGCAGTTCTTC
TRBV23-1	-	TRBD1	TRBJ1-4	CASSRDRANEKLFF	TGCGCCAGCAGTCGGGACAGAGCTAATGAAAAACTGTTTTTT
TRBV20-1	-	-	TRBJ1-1	CSASEAGTKSEAFF	TGCAGTGCTAGTGAAGCAGGCACAAAATCTGAAGCTTTCTTT
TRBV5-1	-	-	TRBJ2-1	CASSSRTRDSHNEQFF	TGCGCCAGCAGCTCCAGGACGCGGGACAGTCACAATGAGCAGTTCTTC
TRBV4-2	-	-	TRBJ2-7	CASSLPMGEQYF	TGTGCCAGCAGCCTCCCGATGGGGGAGCAGTACTTC
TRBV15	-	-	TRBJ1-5	CATSRDRGGQPQHF	TGTGCCACCAGCAGAGATCGGGGGGGTCAGCCCCAGCATTTT
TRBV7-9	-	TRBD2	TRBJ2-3	CASSSVGGDTQYF	TGTGCCAGCAGCTCAGTGGGGGGGGATACGCAGTATTTT
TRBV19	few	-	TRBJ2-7	CASSFTGGYEQYF	TGTGCCAGTAGTTTCACCGGGGGATACGAGCAGTACTTC
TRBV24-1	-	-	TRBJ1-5	CATSGPDNQPQHF	TGTGCCACCAGTGGGCCAGACAATCAGCCCCAGCATTTT
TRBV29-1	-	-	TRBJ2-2	CSVEKGPTGELFF	TGCAGCGTTGAAAAAGGACCCACCGGGGAGCTGTTTTTT
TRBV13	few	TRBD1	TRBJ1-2	CASSPRDRSSYGYTF	TGTGCCAGCAGCCCTAGGGACAGGAGCTCCTATGGCTACACCTTC
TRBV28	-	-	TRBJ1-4	CASSFPTRSGANEKLFF	TGTGCCAGCAGTTTCCCGACGCGGAGCGGAGCTAATGAAAAACTGTTTTTT
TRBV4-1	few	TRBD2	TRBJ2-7	CASSQEGTSAYEQYF	TGCGCCAGCAGCCAAGAGGGGACTAGCGCCTACGAGCAGTACTTC
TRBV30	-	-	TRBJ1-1	CAWSRGWAGGTEAFF	TGTGCCTGGAGTCGGGGGTGGGCAGGTGGGACTGAAGCTTTCTTT
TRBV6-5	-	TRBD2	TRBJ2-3	CASSRTSGRADTQYF	TGTGCCAGCAGTCGCACTAGCGGGAGGGCGGATACGCAGTATTTT
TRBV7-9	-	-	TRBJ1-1	CASSLIYEGTEAFF	TGTGCCAGCAGCCTAATATATGAGGGAACTGAAGCTTTCTTT
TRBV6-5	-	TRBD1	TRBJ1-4	CASSFRDSLNEKLFF	TGTGCCAGCAGTTTCCGGGACAGCTTAAATGAAAAACTGTTTTTT
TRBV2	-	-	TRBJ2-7	CASSESFSYEQYF	TGTGCCAGCAGTGAATCCTTCTCCTACGAGCAGTACTTC
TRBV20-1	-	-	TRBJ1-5	CSARSANQPQHF	TGCAGTGCTAGGTCAGCTAATCAGCCCCAGCATTTT
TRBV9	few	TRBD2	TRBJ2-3	CASSVGAGGSTDTQYF	TGTGCCAGCAGCGTAGGGGCGGGGGGGAGCACAGATACGCAGTATTTT
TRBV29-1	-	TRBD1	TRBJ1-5	CSVDTGATNQPQHF	TGCAGCGTTGATACAGGGGCCACCAATCAGCCCCAGCATTTT
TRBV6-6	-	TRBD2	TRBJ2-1	CASTDTGTSGSNEQFF	TGTGCCAGCACTGATACCGGGACTAGCGGGAGCAATGAGCAGTTCTTC
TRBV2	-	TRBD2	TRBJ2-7	CASSEQQTSGGADQYF	TGTGCCAGCAGTGAACAGCAAACTAGCGGGGGGGCCGATCAGTACTTC
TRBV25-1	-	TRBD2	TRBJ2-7	CASSGGLAGVYEQYF	TGTGCCAGCAGTGGGGGGCTAGCGGGAGTCTACGAGCAGTACTTC
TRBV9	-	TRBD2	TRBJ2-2	CASSATSGVNTGELFF	TGTGCCAGCAGCGCGACGAGCGGGGTGAACACCGGGGAGCTGTTTTTT
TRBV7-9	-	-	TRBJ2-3	CASSSPPDRTNTDTQYF	TGTGCCAGCAGCTCTCCGCCCGACAGGACCAACACAGATACGCAGTATTTT
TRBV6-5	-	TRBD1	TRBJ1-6	CASSQTGVDSPLHF	TGTGCCAGCAGCCAGACAGGGGTTGATTCACCCCTCCACTTT
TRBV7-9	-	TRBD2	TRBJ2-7	CASSFQLAGGPYEQYF	TGTGCCAGCAGCTTCCAATTAGCGGGAGGGCCCTACGAGCAGTACTTC
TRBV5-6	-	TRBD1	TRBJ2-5	CASSSRGRMALEYF	TGTGCCAGCAGCTCCAGGGGGCGAATGGCCCTTGAGTACTTC
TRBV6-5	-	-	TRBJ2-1	CASSYAGGWEQFF	TGTGCCAGCAGTTACGCCGGCGGATGGGAGCAGTTCTTC
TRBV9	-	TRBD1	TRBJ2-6	CASSVQISGPGQGFSGANVLTF	TGTGCCAGCAGCGTCCAAATCTCAGGGCCGGGACAGGGTTTCTCTGGGGCCAACGTCCTGACTTTC
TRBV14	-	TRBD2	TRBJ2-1	CASSQGTSGRWNEQFF	TGTGCCAGCAGCCAAGGGACTAGCGGGAGGTGGAATGAGCAGTTCTTC